This record covers a single T cell receptor beta chain. This receptor's antigen is unknown. The input lacks base qualities; no much larger clone sits a single base away. TCRbeta CDR3 regions were amplified from genomic DNA by means of the immunoSEQ Assay, a bias-controlled multiplex PCR. The original methods were these. The number of nucleated cells in each sample was estimated from the amplification of reference gene primers within the assay. Sequence reads were collapsed and filtered to measure the absolute abundance of every unique TCRbeta CDR3 rearrangement. For each sample, productive Simpson clonality was calculated as the square root of Simpson's diversity index over productive rearrangements. Imported from immuneACCESS, the table was reduced by TCRdb to in-frame sequences with V and J called. These copies leave out some clones; in studies compared against another copy, an unresolved V gene accounts for under half, and the cause of the remainder is not known. That table gives V, J and clone size, and the DNA gave D and trimming. Present in this sample are over 45,000 clones, about 76% of which were seen just once. The ten largest account for under 30% of the sample.

Each collaborating institution followed its own protocols to collect whole blood in K2EDTA tubes. For TCRbeta analysis, collaborator samples were shipped as frozen whole blood, as isolated PBMCs, or as DNA extracted from either sample type. These data belong to a study of blood T cell repertoires in COVID-19 (dated by TCRdb to between 2020 and 2021). Looking at the study overall: The collaborator samples originated in the United States, Italy and Spain and spanned the acute and convalescent phases of COVID-19. The prospective study material was composed of cDNA or gDNA derived from T cells, B-cell-depleted T cells, or PBMCs. Deeply sampled blood TCRbeta repertoires from subjects exposed to, actively infected with, or recovered from COVID-19 were included in the dataset. The repertoires were made available in a free public database intended to serve as a resource for research on the immune response to SARS-CoV-2. Samples came from the ongoing ImmuneRACE study (first 160 participants) plus 1,254 subjects from 6 global collaborators. A de-identified subject ID, COVID-19 status, age in years and sex were almost always included in the sample metadata. HLA class I and class II types, where available, came from metadata supplied by the sample provider rather than from assay-based typing.

Overall study results and their limits: How much clinical and demographic metadata was included differed by source and by participant, and the metadata was provided uncurated.

The receptor's source is a woman older than 75 with active or convalescent COVID-19. Source material: peripheral blood.

CDR3 protein: CSVELGQVNSYEQYF. Read as DNA, the sequence is TGCAGCGTTGAACTAGGACAGGTAAACTCCTACGAGCAGTACTTC. In this chain, TRBV29-1 is recombined with TRBJ2-7; the junction holds 7 bases that match TRBD1. Relative to germline, V is missing 2 bases and J is missing 0 bases, with 7 bases of the junction outside any gene match. Reading from cysteine to phenylalanine, the CDR3 counts 15 amino acids. Of the read, only the CDR3 DNA is kept; its 45 bases are in frame from base 1. Via the germline V gene, CDR1 is SQVTM and CDR2 ANQGSEA.